Listed here are 26 T cell receptor beta chains from one sample, sequenced in a study of a mutant IDH1 vaccine in newly diagnosed glioma. Clones were read by immunoSEQ multiplex PCR, and TCRdb kept only the in-frame ones, dropping some. Of about 50,000 clones in the sample, 75% to 90% were seen once. The time point here: baseline, week 1 (first vaccination visit). Treatment indicated: pre-vaccination baseline after standard-of-care therapy. Here the sequenced sample was PBMCs, taken from a glioma patient treated with radiotherapy, temozolomide or both. These receptors came from a man between 35 and 55 years old with glioma.

V gene TRBV11-2 combines with J gene TRBJ2-5, with D unclear. In germline, CDR1 is SGHAT, CDR2 FQNNGV. The CDR3 has 12 amino acids. V lost 5 bases and J 4 bases, leaving 8 bases between the germline ends. The chain's CDR3 is CASSPTRETQYF. The CDR3 nucleotides are TGTGCCAGCAGCCCGACGCGAGAGACCCAGTACTTC.

V is TRBV7-2 and J is TRBJ1-5; D remains ambiguous. CDR3 length: 12 residues. Germline loops: CDR1 SGHTA, CDR2 FQGNSA. V lost 7 bases, J lost 2 bases, and 6 bases lay in between. The CDR3, as DNA: TGTGCCAGCACGACGGGCAATCAGCCCCAGCATTTT. This translates into CASTTGNQPQHF.

The chain uses TRBV29-1 and TRBJ2-5, with D possibly TRBD2 on 5 matching bases. Germline V gene data show CDR1 as SQVTM and CDR2 as ANQGSEA. V was shortened by 2 bases and J by 2 bases, with 15 bases between the two germline ends. This CDR3 has 15 amino acids. The CDR3 sequence is CSVELTGMRQETQYF. CDR3 sequence (DNA): TGCAGCGTTGAATTGACGGGGATGAGGCAAGAGACCCAGTACTTC.

This chain uses TRBV14 with TRBJ2-1; 10 bases are shared with TRBD2. The CDR3 contains 24 residues. Germline CDR1 reads SGHDN; CDR2 reads FVKESK. Unmatched junction bases numbered 29, after V lost 0 bases and J lost 6 bases. CDR3 sequence: CASSQEGLTSSSPALAGDRNEQFF. The DNA of the CDR3 is TGTGCCAGCAGCCAAGAAGGGCTGACTAGTAGTAGTCCGGCTCTAGCGGGAGATCGCAATGAGCAGTTCTTC.

This chain links TRBV4-1 with TRBJ2-5; 8 bases match TRBD1. Per germline, CDR1 MGHRA and CDR2 YSYEKL. The CDR3 is 15 residues long. The V segment lost 6 bases and the J segment 1 base; nucleotides outside the gene matches: 7. As DNA, the CDR3 is TGCGCCAGCAGTCAACCCCAGGGGGCCCAAGAGACCCAGTACTTC. Translated: CASSQPQGAQETQYF.

The genes are TRBV5-1 and TRBJ2-3, with D possibly TRBD1 on 5 matching bases. The germline V gene has CDR1 SGHRS and CDR2 YFSETQ. This CDR3 has 16 residues. Trimming stripped 4 bases from V and 4 bases from J, with 19 bases between. In nucleotides, the CDR3 is TGCGCCAGCAGCACCCAGGGTGAATTATTCGCAGATACGCAGTATTTT. Protein: CASSTQGELFADTQYF.

The V and J genes are TRBV6-6 and TRBJ1-2; the D gene is possibly TRBD1 (5 bases). The germline V and J ends were trimmed by 0 bases and 7 bases, with 12 bases remaining between them. CDR1 MNHNY and CDR2 SVGAGI come from the germline V gene (reference sequence). CDR3 length equals 14 residues. The CDR3 nucleotides read TGTGCCAGCAGTTACTCGAGCGGGGGGGGTGGCTACACCTTC. As protein: CASSYSSGGGGYTF.

The V gene is TRBV6-5, the J gene TRBJ2-4; 10 nucleotides line up with TRBD2. From germline, CDR1 is MNHEY and CDR2 SVGAGI. With V trimmed by 2 bases and J by 4 bases, 2 bases remained unmatched. The CDR3 runs 15 residues. CDR3 loop: CASSYLTSGKNIQYF. The CDR3 DNA is TGTGCCAGCAGTTACCTGACTAGCGGGAAAAACATTCAGTACTTC.

The rearrangement links TRBV14 to TRBJ2-7, with 8 bases aligning to TRBD1. Germline values: CDR1 SGHDN, CDR2 FVKESK. V gave up 1 base and J gave up 3 bases; unmatched junction bases: 5. The CDR3 length is 15 residues. CDR3 sequence: CASSQVTGVGYEQYF. In DNA form, the CDR3 reads TGTGCCAGCAGCCAAGTGACAGGGGTGGGCTACGAGCAGTACTTC.

The V call is TRBV5-4, the J call TRBJ2-1, with 11 bases fitting TRBD2. The ends lost 6 bases at V and 7 bases at J; junction bases unmatched: 6. The CDR3 has 14 residues. Germline V CDR1 and CDR2: SGHNT, YYREEE (reference sequence). CDR3 protein: CASKVSGRANEQFF. The CDR3 nucleotides are TGTGCCAGCAAAGTTAGCGGGAGGGCAAATGAGCAGTTCTTC.

V is TRBV11-2 and J is TRBJ1-4; the D gene is possibly TRBD1 (5 bases). Trimming pared 6 bases from V and 8 bases from J, leaving 19 bases between. The CDR3 runs 15 residues. CDR1 and CDR2 from the germline V gene are SGHAT and FQNNGV. The chain's CDR3 is CASRTGLRSGEKLFF. DNA for the CDR3: TGTGCCAGCAGAACGGGACTTCGATCGGGAGAAAAACTGTTTTTT.

The V call is TRBV4-1, the J call TRBJ1-4; tentative D call: TRBD1 (6 bases). The CDR3 loop spans 16 amino acids. Germline V gene lookup returns CDR1 MGHRA and CDR2 YSYEKL. V dropped 0 bases and J dropped 0 bases, with 8 bases sitting between them. DNA of the CDR3: TGCGCCAGCAGCCAAGAACAGGGAACAACTAATGAAAAACTGTTTTTT. This encodes CASSQEQGTTNEKLFF.

V and J are TRBV5-6 and TRBJ2-5; D is possibly TRBD2 (7 bases). The germline V and J ends were trimmed by 7 bases and 5 bases, with 15 bases remaining between them. CDR1 and CDR2 from the germline V gene are SGHDT and YYEEEE. This CDR3 is built from 13 residues. In nucleotides, the CDR3 is TGTGCCAGCCGAAGGGGGGGGGCTGAGACCCAGTACTTC. Encoded protein: CASRRGGAETQYF.

This chain links TRBV7-2 with TRBJ2-2; D unresolved. The V end lost 1 base, the J end lost 7 bases, and 7 bases lay between the germline ends. CDR3 length equals 13 residues. Germline lookup yields CDR1 SGHTA and CDR2 FQGNSA. The CDR3 sequence is CASSLVLNGELFF. The CDR3 DNA follows: TGTGCCAGCAGCTTAGTTTTGAACGGGGAGCTGTTTTTT.

The chain links TRBV27 to TRBJ2-3; D is undetermined. The CDR3 is 14 residues long. Between the trimmed V and J ends, which lost 8 bases and 4 bases, there was a span of 16 bases. CDR1 and CDR2 from the germline V gene are MNHEY and SMNVEV (reference sequence). The DNA of the CDR3 is TGTGCCAGCCGCCCCCGTGTAGAAGCAGATACGCAGTATTTT. Protein: CASRPRVEADTQYF.

The V gene is TRBV6-5, the J gene TRBJ2-7, with a weak D call TRBD2 (7 bases). Between the trimmed V and J ends, which lost 6 bases and 6 bases, there was a span of 15 bases. CDR1 is MNHEY and CDR2 is SVGAGI in the germline V gene. The length of the CDR3 is 13 residues. Here the CDR3 reads CASSLGGAAEQYF. In DNA, the CDR3 is TGTGCCAGCAGCCTGGGGGGGGCGGCCGAGCAGTACTTC.

The chain combines TRBV18 with TRBJ2-5, with 9 bases identical to TRBD1. The V gene end was trimmed by 1 base and the J gene end by 5 bases; junction bases not matched to a gene: 5. The CDR3 contains 15 residues. Germline CDR1 reads KGHSH; CDR2 reads LQKENI. This CDR3 reads CASSPQWDRAETQYF. The CDR3 region has the DNA TGTGCCAGCTCACCACAGTGGGACAGGGCTGAGACCCAGTACTTC.

This clone was observed once. The rearrangement links TRBV7-2 to TRBJ2-7; a possible D gene is TRBD2 (6 bases). Germline values: CDR1 SGHTA, CDR2 FQGNSA. The CDR3 has 14 amino acids. Trimming removed 1 base at V and 6 bases at J, with 13 bases between. The CDR3 sequence: CASSLGFGSGEQYF. DNA of the CDR3: TGTGCCAGCAGCTTAGGTTTCGGGAGTGGCGAGCAGTACTTC.

The CDR3 coding sequence is TGTGCCAGCAGTAAATTAGCGGGAGGGGGTGGCGAGACCCAGTACTTC. Its protein product is CASSKLAGGGGETQYF. V gene TRBV2 combines with J gene TRBJ2-5; 11 bases line up with TRBD2. This CDR3 has 16 amino acids. CDR1 is SNHLY, CDR2 FYNNEI, per germline. V gave up 5 bases and J gave up 5 bases; unmatched junction bases: 10.

This clone was counted a single time. The J gene is TRBJ1-4, the V gene TRBV4-3, with D unresolved. CDR1 is LGHNA, CDR2 YSLEER, per germline. The CDR3 is 17 amino acids. Trimming took off 0 bases at V and 0 bases at J, with 11 bases between the two ends. CDR3: CASSQDPFGATNEKLFF. The CDR3 DNA is TGCGCCAGCAGCCAAGACCCCTTTGGCGCAACTAATGAAAAACTGTTTTTT.

This CDR3 reads CASSFLGQGYGYTF. The CDR3 DNA reads TGTGCCAGTAGTTTCCTAGGACAGGGTTATGGCTACACCTTC. The rearrangement uses TRBV19 and TRBJ1-2, with TRBD1 matching 8 bases. The ends lost 5 bases at V and 5 bases at J; junction bases unmatched: 7. Per the germline V gene, CDR1 is LNHDA and CDR2 is SQIVND (reference sequence). The CDR3 has 14 amino acids.

This clone was recorded once. The rearrangement uses TRBV7-6 and TRBJ2-5; the D call may be TRBD1 or TRBD2 (5 bases each). The germline gives CDR1 SGHVS, CDR2 FNYEAQ. V dropped 1 base and J dropped 5 bases, with 17 bases sitting between them. This CDR3 is built from 16 residues. The CDR3 region is CASSLGPGTGRETQYF. Written as DNA, the CDR3 is TGTGCCAGCAGCTTAGGTCCGGGGACCGGCAGGGAGACCCAGTACTTC.

This clone appeared a single time. The chain combines TRBV15 with TRBJ1-1; D not certain. Germline loops: CDR1 LNHNV, CDR2 YYDKDF (reference sequence). The CDR3 consists of 15 residues. V lost 1 base to trimming and J lost 3 bases, with 12 bases between them. As DNA, the CDR3 is TGTGCCACCAGCAGAGGGGCCAGCCCAGACACTGAAGCTTTCTTT. Its translation: CATSRGASPDTEAFF.

The J gene is TRBJ1-1, the V gene TRBV5-4; D remains unclear. Trimming took off 0 bases at V and 5 bases at J, with 11 bases between the two ends. CDR3 size: 14 residues. The germline CDR1 and CDR2 sequences are SGHNT and YYREEE (reference sequence). The CDR3 region has the DNA TGTGCCAGCAGCTTGGCTTTTAGGGTTACTGAAGCTTTCTTT. It encodes CASSLAFRVTEAFF.

The chain is built from TRBV18 and TRBJ1-1, with D possibly TRBD1 on 5 matching bases. The germline gives CDR1 KGHSH, CDR2 LQKENI. This CDR3 has 15 amino acids. V lost 5 bases and J lost 2, with 15 bases in between. CDR3: CASSEVRGLNTEAFF. As DNA, the CDR3 is TGTGCCAGCTCAGAGGTTCGGGGCCTCAACACTGAAGCTTTCTTT.

The chain couples TRBV5-4 to TRBJ2-5; possible D gene TRBD2, 6 bases. Trimming pared 6 bases from V and 5 bases from J, leaving 23 bases between. Germline-derived CDR1 and CDR2 are SGHNT and YYREEE (reference sequence). There are 16 residues in the CDR3. CDR3 protein: CASTGGPTGQRETQYF. CDR3 nucleotide sequence: TGTGCCAGCACCGGGGGACCCACAGGCCAAAGGGAGACCCAGTACTTC.